A selection of T cell receptor beta chains follows, all from one sample in a study of Ad26.COV2.S vaccination and SARS-CoV-2 variants. The table came from immunoSEQ multiplex PCR; TCRdb's copy has only in-frame clones and leaves some out. Among about 680,000 clones listed, 89% were seen once. The starting material was peripheral blood, obtained in a trial of Ad26.COV2.S vaccine versus placebo. Source of these receptors: a person between 18 and 60 years old who received the Ad26.COV2.S COVID-19 vaccine or a placebo. Each CDR3 is given with its conserved first and last residue. The order of the fields is D gene, clone size, J gene, V gene, CDR3 protein, CDR3 DNA. A D gene is named only where the DNA matches it firmly. Rows give clone size only sometimes, using once, few, many, or a class for an expanded clone.

D gene: .; clone size: few; J gene: TRBJ2-7; V gene: TRBV2; CDR3 protein: CASTASTTYEQYF; CDR3 DNA: TGTGCCAGCACAGCCTCGACTACCTACGAGCAGTACTTC
D gene: TRBD2; clone size: .; J gene: TRBJ2-1; V gene: TRBV6-2/TRBV6-3; CDR3 protein: CASSWVAGGRNEQFF; CDR3 DNA: TGTGCCAGCAGTTGGGTAGCGGGGGGTAGGAATGAGCAGTTCTTC
D gene: .; clone size: .; J gene: TRBJ1-1; V gene: TRBV2; CDR3 protein: CASSRGGHTEAFF; CDR3 DNA: TGTGCCAGCAGTCGGGGGGGACACACTGAAGCTTTCTTT
D gene: TRBD2; clone size: .; J gene: TRBJ2-1; V gene: TRBV27; CDR3 protein: CASSPSSGGYNEQFF; CDR3 DNA: TGTGCCAGCAGTCCATCTAGCGGGGGGTACAATGAGCAGTTCTTC
D gene: TRBD2; clone size: .; J gene: TRBJ2-1; V gene: TRBV2; CDR3 protein: CASSQTSGGYNEQFF; CDR3 DNA: TGTGCCAGCAGCCAAACTAGCGGAGGCTACAATGAGCAGTTCTTC
D gene: TRBD2; clone size: few; J gene: TRBJ2-7; V gene: TRBV30; CDR3 protein: CAWSGLAPYEQYF; CDR3 DNA: TGTGCCTGGTCGGGACTAGCGCCATACGAGCAGTACTTC
D gene: .; clone size: .; J gene: TRBJ2-1; V gene: TRBV27; CDR3 protein: CASSLSGLQPYNEQFF; CDR3 DNA: TGTGCCAGCAGTTTATCTGGACTCCAGCCCTACAATGAGCAGTTCTTC
D gene: .; clone size: .; J gene: TRBJ1-1; V gene: TRBV7-2; CDR3 protein: CASSSFGAFF; CDR3 DNA: TGTGCCAGCAGCTCCTTCGGGGCTTTCTTT
D gene: .; clone size: .; J gene: TRBJ1-2; V gene: TRBV30; CDR3 protein: CAWSGNSHGYTF; CDR3 DNA: TGTGCCTGGAGTGGGAACAGCCATGGCTACACCTTC
D gene: TRBD2; clone size: .; J gene: TRBJ2-5; V gene: TRBV7-9; CDR3 protein: CASSSEGGAGETQYF; CDR3 DNA: TGTGCCAGCAGCTCGGAGGGAGGGGCCGGTGAGACCCAGTACTTC
D gene: TRBD2; clone size: .; J gene: TRBJ2-7; V gene: TRBV6-6; CDR3 protein: CASSPRRSGSSYEQYF; CDR3 DNA: TGTGCCAGCAGTCCCAGGAGGAGCGGGAGCTCCTACGAGCAGTACTTC
D gene: TRBD1; clone size: .; J gene: TRBJ1-6; V gene: TRBV5-4; CDR3 protein: CASSSGQRSSYNSPLHF; CDR3 DNA: TGTGCCAGCAGCTCGGGACAGAGGAGCTCCTATAATTCACCCCTCCACTTT
D gene: TRBD2; clone size: .; J gene: TRBJ2-7; V gene: TRBV19; CDR3 protein: CASRPGGRYEQYF; CDR3 DNA: TGTGCCAGTCGGCCGGGGGGGCGTTACGAGCAGTACTTC
D gene: TRBD2; clone size: .; J gene: TRBJ2-2; V gene: TRBV18; CDR3 protein: CASSPGTKTGELFF; CDR3 DNA: TGTGCCAGCTCGCCCGGGACTAAAACCGGGGAGCTGTTTTTT
D gene: TRBD1; clone size: .; J gene: TRBJ2-7; V gene: TRBV18; CDR3 protein: CASSPERTGGQEQYF; CDR3 DNA: TGTGCCAGCTCACCAGAGAGGACAGGGGGTCAGGAGCAGTACTTC
D gene: .; clone size: .; J gene: TRBJ2-7; V gene: TRBV6-5; CDR3 protein: CASSNGRGYEQYF; CDR3 DNA: TGTGCCAGCAGTAATGGCAGGGGCTACGAGCAGTACTTC
D gene: .; clone size: .; J gene: TRBJ2-2; V gene: TRBV7-2; CDR3 protein: CASSAFRIAFTNTGELFF; CDR3 DNA: TGTGCCAGCAGCGCATTCAGGATTGCCTTTACGAACACCGGGGAGCTGTTTTTT
D gene: .; clone size: .; J gene: TRBJ2-7; V gene: TRBV19; CDR3 protein: CASKVTTSSYEQYF; CDR3 DNA: TGTGCCAGTAAAGTGACTACGAGCTCCTACGAGCAGTACTTC
D gene: .; clone size: .; J gene: TRBJ2-6; V gene: TRBV4-3; CDR3 protein: CASSQDRGTGANVLTF; CDR3 DNA: TGCGCCAGCAGCCAAGACAGGGGAACCGGGGCCAACGTCCTGACTTTC
D gene: .; clone size: .; J gene: TRBJ1-1; V gene: TRBV27; CDR3 protein: CASSFSRGQSDTEAFF; CDR3 DNA: TGTGCCAGCAGTTTTTCCCGTGGACAGTCGGACACTGAAGCTTTCTTT
D gene: .; clone size: .; J gene: TRBJ2-1; V gene: TRBV7-3; CDR3 protein: CASSLFTGSYNEQFF; CDR3 DNA: TGTGCCAGCAGCTTATTTACAGGGTCCTACAATGAGCAGTTCTTC
D gene: .; clone size: .; J gene: TRBJ1-3; V gene: TRBV6-2/TRBV6-3; CDR3 protein: CASSRTGSGNTIYF; CDR3 DNA: TGTGCCAGCAGTCGAACAGGGTCTGGAAACACCATATATTTT
D gene: .; clone size: .; J gene: TRBJ1-1; V gene: TRBV6-2/TRBV6-3; CDR3 protein: CASSYFGGATFF; CDR3 DNA: TGTGCCAGCAGTTACTTTGGGGGCGCGACTTTCTTT
D gene: .; clone size: .; J gene: TRBJ2-2; V gene: TRBV3-1/TRBV3-2; CDR3 protein: CASSQLGTGELFF; CDR3 DNA: TGTGCCAGCAGCCAACTGGGCACCGGGGAGCTGTTTTTT
D gene: TRBD1; clone size: .; J gene: TRBJ2-3; V gene: TRBV7-2; CDR3 protein: CASSPGQGNTDTQYF; CDR3 DNA: TGTGCCAGCAGTCCGGGACAGGGGAACACAGATACGCAGTATTTT
D gene: .; clone size: .; J gene: TRBJ2-1; V gene: TRBV7-2; CDR3 protein: CASSLEIRQGRFYEQFF; CDR3 DNA: TGTGCCAGCAGCTTAGAAATTAGGCAGGGTAGATTCTATGAGCAGTTCTTC
D gene: .; clone size: .; J gene: TRBJ1-5; V gene: TRBV5-5; CDR3 protein: CASSLDRYSNQPQHF; CDR3 DNA: TGTGCCAGCAGCCTGGACAGATATAGCAATCAGCCCCAGCATTTT
D gene: .; clone size: .; J gene: TRBJ2-1; V gene: TRBV7-9; CDR3 protein: CASSLRAGSYNEQFF; CDR3 DNA: TGTGCCAGCAGCTTAAGGGCAGGGTCCTACAATGAGCAGTTCTTC
D gene: .; clone size: .; J gene: TRBJ2-7; V gene: TRBV6-6; CDR3 protein: CASLGLYEQYF; CDR3 DNA: TGTGCCAGCCTGGGGCTTTACGAGCAGTACTTC
D gene: .; clone size: .; J gene: TRBJ1-3; V gene: TRBV30; CDR3 protein: CAWNLRGAGNTIYF; CDR3 DNA: TGTGCCTGGAATCTTAGGGGGGCTGGAAACACCATATATTTT
D gene: TRBD1; clone size: .; J gene: TRBJ1-2; V gene: TRBV5-1; CDR3 protein: CASSPFGTGGNYGYTF; CDR3 DNA: TGCGCCAGCAGCCCCTTCGGGACAGGGGGTAACTATGGCTACACCTTC
D gene: .; clone size: .; J gene: TRBJ2-2; V gene: TRBV30; CDR3 protein: CAWSPGNTGELFF; CDR3 DNA: TGTGCCTGGAGTCCAGGGAACACCGGGGAGCTGTTTTTT
D gene: .; clone size: .; J gene: TRBJ1-1; V gene: TRBV5-1; CDR3 protein: CASSLQGDTEAFF; CDR3 DNA: TGCGCCAGCAGCCTACAGGGAGACACTGAAGCTTTCTTT
D gene: TRBD1; clone size: .; J gene: TRBJ2-6; V gene: TRBV4-2; CDR3 protein: CASSQDGQGSSGANVLTF; CDR3 DNA: TGTGCCAGCAGCCAAGATGGACAGGGAAGCTCTGGGGCCAACGTCCTGACTTTC
D gene: TRBD2; clone size: .; J gene: TRBJ2-2; V gene: TRBV6-5; CDR3 protein: CASSPAGANTGELFF; CDR3 DNA: TGTGCCAGCAGCCCCGCGGGGGCGAACACCGGGGAGCTGTTTTTT
D gene: TRBD2; clone size: .; J gene: TRBJ2-3; V gene: TRBV5-1; CDR3 protein: CASNREGFTDTQYF; CDR3 DNA: TGCGCCAGCAATAGGGAGGGATTCACAGATACGCAGTATTTT
D gene: TRBD1; clone size: .; J gene: TRBJ1-2; V gene: TRBV30; CDR3 protein: CAWSPGQGRGYTF; CDR3 DNA: TGTGCCTGGAGTCCGGGACAGGGTCGTGGCTACACCTTC
D gene: .; clone size: .; J gene: TRBJ2-7; V gene: TRBV4-1; CDR3 protein: CASRLGHGEGYEQYF; CDR3 DNA: TGCGCCAGCAGGCTGGGACACGGGGAAGGCTACGAGCAGTACTTC
D gene: TRBD1; clone size: .; J gene: TRBJ1-4; V gene: TRBV4-1; CDR3 protein: CASSQRDSEKLFF; CDR3 DNA: TGCGCCAGCAGCCAAAGGGACAGCGAAAAACTGTTTTTT
D gene: TRBD1; clone size: .; J gene: TRBJ2-5; V gene: TRBV18; CDR3 protein: CASSPGQGAWETQYF; CDR3 DNA: TGTGCCAGCTCACCGGGACAGGGGGCTTGGGAGACCCAGTACTTC
D gene: .; clone size: .; J gene: TRBJ2-7; V gene: TRBV6-5; CDR3 protein: CASSYASGFSYEQYF; CDR3 DNA: TGTGCCAGCAGTTACGCGAGCGGTTTCTCCTACGAGCAGTACTTC
D gene: TRBD1; clone size: .; J gene: TRBJ1-1; V gene: TRBV7-3; CDR3 protein: CASSSRRDRGPGMNTEAFF; CDR3 DNA: TGTGCCAGCAGCTCCCGCCGGGACAGGGGGCCGGGGATGAACACTGAAGCTTTCTTT
D gene: TRBD1; clone size: .; J gene: TRBJ1-1; V gene: TRBV5-6; CDR3 protein: CASRGQGTGYTEAFF; CDR3 DNA: TGTGCCAGCAGAGGACAGGGGACTGGGTACACTGAAGCTTTCTTT
D gene: TRBD2; clone size: once; J gene: TRBJ2-7; V gene: TRBV7-2; CDR3 protein: CASSTSGTKYEQYF; CDR3 DNA: TGTGCCAGCAGCACATCCGGGACTAAATACGAGCAGTACTTC
D gene: TRBD1; clone size: .; J gene: TRBJ1-1; V gene: TRBV24-1; CDR3 protein: CATSDWTGNVGAFF; CDR3 DNA: TGTGCCACCAGTGATTGGACAGGGAATGTGGGCGCTTTCTTT
D gene: .; clone size: .; J gene: TRBJ2-1; V gene: TRBV24-1; CDR3 protein: CATSDPRDLYNEQFF; CDR3 DNA: TGTGCCACCAGTGATCCCCGGGACCTTTACAATGAGCAGTTCTTC
D gene: .; clone size: .; J gene: TRBJ1-5; V gene: TRBV14; CDR3 protein: CASSQELDSNQPQHF; CDR3 DNA: TGTGCCAGCAGCCAAGAACTCGATAGCAATCAGCCCCAGCATTTT
D gene: .; clone size: .; J gene: TRBJ1-2; V gene: TRBV25-1; CDR3 protein: CASSEYRAGGGYTF; CDR3 DNA: TGTGCCAGCAGTGAATATCGGGCAGGAGGCGGCTACACCTTC
D gene: .; clone size: .; J gene: TRBJ1-2; V gene: TRBV18; CDR3 protein: CASSLGTPFGYTF; CDR3 DNA: TGTGCCAGCTCGCTGGGGACGCCTTTTGGCTACACCTTC
D gene: TRBD2; clone size: .; J gene: TRBJ2-7; V gene: TRBV5-4; CDR3 protein: CASRRTSGSSDEQYF; CDR3 DNA: TGTGCCAGCAGGCGCACTAGCGGGAGTAGCGACGAGCAGTACTTC
D gene: TRBD2; clone size: .; J gene: TRBJ2-5; V gene: TRBV11-2; CDR3 protein: CARTIAGGRETQYF; CDR3 DNA: TGTGCCCGAACAATAGCGGGAGGTAGAGAGACCCAGTACTTC
D gene: TRBD1; clone size: .; J gene: TRBJ1-4; V gene: TRBV7-8; CDR3 protein: CASKRDRGSPNEKLFF; CDR3 DNA: TGTGCCAGCAAACGGGACAGGGGAAGTCCTAATGAAAAACTGTTTTTT
D gene: .; clone size: once; J gene: TRBJ1-2; V gene: TRBV6-1; CDR3 protein: CASSDWGGNYGYTF; CDR3 DNA: TGTGCCAGCAGTGATTGGGGGGGGAACTATGGCTACACCTTC
D gene: TRBD1; clone size: few; J gene: TRBJ1-6; V gene: TRBV10-3; CDR3 protein: CAISATGDDSPLHF; CDR3 DNA: TGTGCCATCAGTGCAACAGGGGATGATTCACCCCTCCACTTT
D gene: TRBD2; clone size: .; J gene: TRBJ2-7; V gene: TRBV6-5; CDR3 protein: CASRASGTYEQYF; CDR3 DNA: TGTGCCAGCAGGGCTAGCGGGACCTACGAGCAGTACTTC
D gene: .; clone size: once; J gene: TRBJ1-3; V gene: TRBV5-4; CDR3 protein: CASSYDRSIGNTIYF; CDR3 DNA: TGTGCCAGCAGCTACGACAGGAGCATTGGAAACACCATATATTTT
D gene: .; clone size: .; J gene: TRBJ1-5; V gene: TRBV7-9; CDR3 protein: CASSPDGSNQPQHF; CDR3 DNA: TGTGCCAGCAGCCCCGACGGGAGCAATCAGCCCCAGCATTTT